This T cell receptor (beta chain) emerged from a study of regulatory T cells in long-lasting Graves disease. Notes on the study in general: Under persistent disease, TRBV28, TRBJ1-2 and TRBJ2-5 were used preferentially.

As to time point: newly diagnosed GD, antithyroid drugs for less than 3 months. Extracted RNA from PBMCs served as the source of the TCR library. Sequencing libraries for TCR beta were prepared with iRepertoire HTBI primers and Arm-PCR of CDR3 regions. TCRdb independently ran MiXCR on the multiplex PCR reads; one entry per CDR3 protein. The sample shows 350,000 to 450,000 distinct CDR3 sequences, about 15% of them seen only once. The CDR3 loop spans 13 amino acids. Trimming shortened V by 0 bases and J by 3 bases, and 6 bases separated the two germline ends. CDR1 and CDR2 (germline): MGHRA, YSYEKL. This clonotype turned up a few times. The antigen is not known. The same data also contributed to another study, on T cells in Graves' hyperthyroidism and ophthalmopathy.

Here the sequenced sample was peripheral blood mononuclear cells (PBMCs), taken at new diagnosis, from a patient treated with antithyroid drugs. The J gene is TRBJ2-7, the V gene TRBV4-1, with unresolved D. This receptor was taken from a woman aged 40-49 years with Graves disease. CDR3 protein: CASSQDKFYEQYF. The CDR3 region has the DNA TGCGCCAGCAGCCAAGATAAATTCTACGAGCAGTACTTC.